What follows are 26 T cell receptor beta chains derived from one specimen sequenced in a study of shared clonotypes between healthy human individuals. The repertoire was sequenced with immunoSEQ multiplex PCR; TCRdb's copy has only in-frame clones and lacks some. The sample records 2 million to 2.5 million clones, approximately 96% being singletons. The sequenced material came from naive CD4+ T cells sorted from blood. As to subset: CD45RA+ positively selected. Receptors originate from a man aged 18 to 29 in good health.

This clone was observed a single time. CDR3 region: CAWSGAGNLGNTIYF. The CDR3 DNA is TGTGCCTGGAGTGGGGCGGGGAACCTTGGAAACACCATATATTTT. V and J are TRBV30 and TRBJ1-3; D ambiguous. CDR1 is GTSNPN, CDR2 SVGIG, per germline (reference sequence). The CDR3 runs 15 residues. The V and J ends lost 1 base and 3 bases respectively, with 13 bases between them.

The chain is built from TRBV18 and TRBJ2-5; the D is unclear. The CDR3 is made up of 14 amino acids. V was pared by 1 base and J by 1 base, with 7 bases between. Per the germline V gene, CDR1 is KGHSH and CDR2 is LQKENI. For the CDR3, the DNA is TGTGCCAGCTCACCACAGGGATTCCAAGAGACCCAGTACTTC. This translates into CASSPQGFQETQYF. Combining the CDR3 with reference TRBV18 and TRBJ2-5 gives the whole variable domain NAGVMQNPRHLVRRRGQEARLRCSPMKGHSHVYWYRQLPEEGLKFMVYLQKENIIDESGMPKERFSAEFPKEGPSILRIQQVVRGDSAAYFCASSPQGFQETQYFGPGTRLLVL.

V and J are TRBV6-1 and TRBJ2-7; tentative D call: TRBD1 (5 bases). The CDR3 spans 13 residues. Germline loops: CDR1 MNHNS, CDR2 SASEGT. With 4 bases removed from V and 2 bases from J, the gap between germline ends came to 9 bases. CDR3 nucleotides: TGTGCCAGCAGTGTGGGGCAGACCTACGAGCAGTACTTC. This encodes CASSVGQTYEQYF.

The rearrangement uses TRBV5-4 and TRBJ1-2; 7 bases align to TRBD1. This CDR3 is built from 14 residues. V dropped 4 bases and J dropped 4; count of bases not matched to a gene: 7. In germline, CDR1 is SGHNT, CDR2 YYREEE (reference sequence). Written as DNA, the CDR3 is TGTGCCAGCAGCGGTGGACAGGAGGTCTATGGCTACACCTTC. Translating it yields CASSGGQEVYGYTF.

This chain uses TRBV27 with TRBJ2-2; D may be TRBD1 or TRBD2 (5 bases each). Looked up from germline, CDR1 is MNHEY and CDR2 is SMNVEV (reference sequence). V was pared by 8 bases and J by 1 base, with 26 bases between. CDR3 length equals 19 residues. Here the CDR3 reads CASRAGAVGWNLNTGELFF. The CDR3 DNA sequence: TGTGCCAGCCGCGCCGGGGCCGTCGGCTGGAATTTGAACACCGGGGAGCTGTTTTTT.

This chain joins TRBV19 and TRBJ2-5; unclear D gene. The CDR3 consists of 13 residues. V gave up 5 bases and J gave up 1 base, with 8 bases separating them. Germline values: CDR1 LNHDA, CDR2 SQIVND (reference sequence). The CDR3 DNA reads TGTGCCAGTAGTCCTACCGTCCAAGAGACCCAGTACTTC. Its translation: CASSPTVQETQYF.

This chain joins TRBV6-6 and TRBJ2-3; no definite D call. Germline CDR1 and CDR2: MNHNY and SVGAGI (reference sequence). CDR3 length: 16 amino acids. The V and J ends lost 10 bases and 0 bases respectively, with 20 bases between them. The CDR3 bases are TGTGCCAACAGACCCTCACTGGGAACTAGCACAGATACGCAGTATTTT. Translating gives CANRPSLGTSTDTQYF.

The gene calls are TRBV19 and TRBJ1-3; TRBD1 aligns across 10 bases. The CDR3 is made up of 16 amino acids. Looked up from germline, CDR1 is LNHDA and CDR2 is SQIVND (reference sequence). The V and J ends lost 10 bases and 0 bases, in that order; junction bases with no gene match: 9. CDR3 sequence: CATLDRGRYSGNTIYF. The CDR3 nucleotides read TGTGCCACCCTAGACAGGGGGCGCTACTCTGGAAACACCATATATTTT.

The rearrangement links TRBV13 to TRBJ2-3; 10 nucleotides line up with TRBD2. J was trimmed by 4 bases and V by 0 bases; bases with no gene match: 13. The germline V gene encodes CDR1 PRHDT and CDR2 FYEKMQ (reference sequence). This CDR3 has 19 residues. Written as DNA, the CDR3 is TGTGCCAGCAGCTTAGGTGCGTTGCGGGCTAGCGGGGGCTCAGATACGCAGTATTTT. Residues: CASSLGALRASGGSDTQYF. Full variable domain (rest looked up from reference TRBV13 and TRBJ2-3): AAGVIQSPRHLIKEKRETATLKCYPIPRHDTVYWYQQGPGQDPQFLISFYEKMQSDKGSIPDRFSAQQFSDYHSELNMSSLELGDSALYFCASSLGALRASGGSDTQYFGPGTRLTVL.

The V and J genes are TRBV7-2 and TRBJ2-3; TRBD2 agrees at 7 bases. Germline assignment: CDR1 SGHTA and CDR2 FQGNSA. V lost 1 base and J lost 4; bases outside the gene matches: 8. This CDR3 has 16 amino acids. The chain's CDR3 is CASSLGSSGKSDTQYF. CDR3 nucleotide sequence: TGTGCCAGCAGCTTAGGGTCTAGCGGAAAATCAGATACGCAGTATTTT.

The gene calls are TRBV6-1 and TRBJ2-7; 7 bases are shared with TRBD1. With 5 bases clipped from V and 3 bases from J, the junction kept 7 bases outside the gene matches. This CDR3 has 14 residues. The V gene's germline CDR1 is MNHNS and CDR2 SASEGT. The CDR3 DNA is TGTGCCAGCAGTCGTGGACAGGTCAACTACGAGCAGTACTTC. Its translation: CASSRGQVNYEQYF.

The CDR3 DNA follows: TGTGCCAGCTCACCATACGGGGGGCGCACAGATACGCAGTATTTT. Translation gives CASSPYGGRTDTQYF. The chain carries TRBV18 and TRBJ2-3; the D gene is possibly TRBD2 (7 bases). V gave up 2 bases and J gave up 1 base, with 10 bases separating them. This CDR3 is 15 amino acids long. Germline V gene data show CDR1 as KGHSH and CDR2 as LQKENI.

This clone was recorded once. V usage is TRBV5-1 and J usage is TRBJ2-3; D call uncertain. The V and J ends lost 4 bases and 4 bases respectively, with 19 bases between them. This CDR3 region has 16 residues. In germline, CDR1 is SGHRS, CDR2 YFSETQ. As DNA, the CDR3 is TGCGCCAGCAGCCCTCAACCTAGGAGTGGCCCAGATACGCAGTATTTT. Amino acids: CASSPQPRSGPDTQYF. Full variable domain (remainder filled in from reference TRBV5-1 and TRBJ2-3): KAGVTQTPRYLIKTRGQQVTLSCSPISGHRSVSWYQQTPGQGLQFLFEYFSETQRNKGNFPGRFSGRQFSNSRSEMNVSTLELGDSALYLCASSPQPRSGPDTQYFGPGTRLTVL.

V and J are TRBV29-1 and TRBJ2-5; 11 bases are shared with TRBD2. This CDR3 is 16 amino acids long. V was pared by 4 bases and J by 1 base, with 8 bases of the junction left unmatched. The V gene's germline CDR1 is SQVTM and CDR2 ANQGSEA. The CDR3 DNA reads TGCAGCGTTGTAGGATATACTAGCGGGGGCCAAGAGACCCAGTACTTC. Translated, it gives CSVVGYTSGGQETQYF.

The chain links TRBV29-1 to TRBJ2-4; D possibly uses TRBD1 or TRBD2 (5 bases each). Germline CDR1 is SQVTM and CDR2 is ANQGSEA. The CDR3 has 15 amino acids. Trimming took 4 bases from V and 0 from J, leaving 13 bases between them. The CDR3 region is CSVGDRLLAKNIQYF. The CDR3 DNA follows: TGCAGCGTTGGGGACCGACTTCTAGCCAAAAACATTCAGTACTTC.

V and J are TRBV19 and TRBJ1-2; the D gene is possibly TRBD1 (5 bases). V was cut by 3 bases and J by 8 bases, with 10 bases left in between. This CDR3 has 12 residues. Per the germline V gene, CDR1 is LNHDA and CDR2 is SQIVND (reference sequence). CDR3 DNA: TGTGCCAGTAGTATGGGGGTTGAGGGCTACACCTTC. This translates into CASSMGVEGYTF.

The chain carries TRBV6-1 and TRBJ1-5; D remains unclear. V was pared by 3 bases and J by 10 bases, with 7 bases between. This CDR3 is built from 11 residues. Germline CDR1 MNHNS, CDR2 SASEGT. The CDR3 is CASSETDPQHF. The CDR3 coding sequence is TGTGCCAGCAGTGAGACGGATCCCCAGCATTTT.

CDR3 residues: CASSLVGENNEKLFF. The CDR3 DNA sequence: TGTGCCAGCAGCTTAGTTGGAGAGAATAATGAAAAACTGTTTTTT. The chain couples TRBV7-9 to TRBJ1-4; the D is unclear. Germline CDR1 is SEHNR and CDR2 is FQNEAQ (reference sequence). V gave up 1 base and J gave up 4 bases, with 10 bases separating them. The CDR3 consists of 15 residues.

CDR3 bases: TGTGCCAGCAGCTCTACAGGGGGCTCTAATTCACCCCTCCACTTT. Encoded protein: CASSSTGGSNSPLHF. The rearrangement joins TRBV27 to TRBJ1-6; 9 positions agree with TRBD1. With 6 bases clipped from V and 6 bases from J, the junction kept 6 bases outside the gene matches. This CDR3 comprises 15 residues. Germline values: CDR1 MNHEY, CDR2 SMNVEV (reference sequence).

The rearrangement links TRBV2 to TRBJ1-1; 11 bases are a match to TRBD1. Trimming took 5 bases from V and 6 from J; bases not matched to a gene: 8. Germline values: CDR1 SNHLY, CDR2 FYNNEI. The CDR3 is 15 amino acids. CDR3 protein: CASSPGTGGLSEAFF. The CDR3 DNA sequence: TGTGCCAGCAGTCCCGGGACAGGGGGTTTGTCTGAAGCTTTCTTT. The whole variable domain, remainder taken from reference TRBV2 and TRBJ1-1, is EPEVTQTPSHQVTQMGQEVILRCVPISNHLYFYWYRQILGQKVEFLVSFYNNEISEKSEIFDDQFSVERPDGSNFTLKIRSTKLEDSAMYFCASSPGTGGLSEAFFGQGTRLTVV.

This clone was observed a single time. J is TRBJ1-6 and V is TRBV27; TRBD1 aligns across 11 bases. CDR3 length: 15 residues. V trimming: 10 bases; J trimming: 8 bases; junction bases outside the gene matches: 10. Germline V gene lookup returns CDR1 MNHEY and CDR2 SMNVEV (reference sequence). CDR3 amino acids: CATRRGDRGDSPLHF. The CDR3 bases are TGTGCCACTCGCAGGGGGGACAGGGGGGATTCACCCCTCCACTTT.

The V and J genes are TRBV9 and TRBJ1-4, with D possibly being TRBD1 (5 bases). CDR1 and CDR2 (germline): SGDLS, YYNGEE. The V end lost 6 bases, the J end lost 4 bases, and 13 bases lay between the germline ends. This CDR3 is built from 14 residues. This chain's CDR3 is CASTGRTNNEKLFF. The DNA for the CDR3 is TGTGCCAGCACGGGACGGACTAATAATGAAAAACTGTTTTTT.

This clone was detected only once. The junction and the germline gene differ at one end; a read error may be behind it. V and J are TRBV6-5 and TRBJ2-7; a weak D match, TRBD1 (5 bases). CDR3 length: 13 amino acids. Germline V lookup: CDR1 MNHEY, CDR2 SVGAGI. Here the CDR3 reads CASSAEQVTPFFF. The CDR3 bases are TGTGCCAGCAGCGCCGAACAGGTCACCCCCTTCTTCTTC.

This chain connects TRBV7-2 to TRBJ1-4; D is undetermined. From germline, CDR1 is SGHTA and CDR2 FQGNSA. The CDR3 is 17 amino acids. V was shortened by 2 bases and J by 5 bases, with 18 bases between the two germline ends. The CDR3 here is CASSLSKAVETNEKLFF. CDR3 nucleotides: TGTGCCAGCAGCTTATCCAAAGCCGTGGAGACGAATGAAAAACTGTTTTTT.

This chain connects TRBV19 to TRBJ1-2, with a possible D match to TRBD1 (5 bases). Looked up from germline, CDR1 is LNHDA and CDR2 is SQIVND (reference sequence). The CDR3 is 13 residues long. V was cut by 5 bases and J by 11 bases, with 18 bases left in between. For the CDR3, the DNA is TGTGCCAGTAGTGCACTGGCTCCTGGGGGTTACACCTTC. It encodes CASSALAPGGYTF.

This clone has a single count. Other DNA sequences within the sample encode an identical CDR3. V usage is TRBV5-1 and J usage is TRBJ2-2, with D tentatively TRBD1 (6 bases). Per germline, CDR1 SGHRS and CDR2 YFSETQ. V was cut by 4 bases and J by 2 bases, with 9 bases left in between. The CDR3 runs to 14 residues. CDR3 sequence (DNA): TGCGCCAGCAGCCCGGACAGCAACACCGGGGAGCTGTTTTTT. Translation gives CASSPDSNTGELFF.